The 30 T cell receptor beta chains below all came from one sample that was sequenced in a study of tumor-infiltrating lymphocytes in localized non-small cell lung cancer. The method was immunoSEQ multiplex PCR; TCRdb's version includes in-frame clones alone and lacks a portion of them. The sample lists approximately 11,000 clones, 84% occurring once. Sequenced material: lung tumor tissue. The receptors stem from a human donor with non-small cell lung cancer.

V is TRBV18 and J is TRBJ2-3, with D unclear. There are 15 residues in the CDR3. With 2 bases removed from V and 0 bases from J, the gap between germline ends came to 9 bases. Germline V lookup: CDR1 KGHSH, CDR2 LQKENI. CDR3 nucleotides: TGTGCCAGCTCACCAACGGGTTCTAGCACAGATACGCAGTATTTT. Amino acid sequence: CASSPTGSSTDTQYF.

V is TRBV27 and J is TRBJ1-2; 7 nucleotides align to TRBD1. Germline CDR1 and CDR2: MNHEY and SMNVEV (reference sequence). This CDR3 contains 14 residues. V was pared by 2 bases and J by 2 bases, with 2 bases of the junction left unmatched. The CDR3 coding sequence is TGTGCCAGCAGTTTAATAGGGGGCAACTATGGCTACACCTTC. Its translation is CASSLIGGNYGYTF.

The CDR3 nucleotides read TGTGCCAGTAGTAGCAGGGAGAGGAGCAATCAGCCCCAGCATTTT. Residues: CASSSRERSNQPQHF. The chain is built from TRBV19 and TRBJ1-5, with D tentatively TRBD1 (5 bases). This CDR3 has 15 amino acids. V shed 4 bases and J shed 1 base, with 11 bases lying between them. Per germline, CDR1 LNHDA and CDR2 SQIVND (reference sequence).

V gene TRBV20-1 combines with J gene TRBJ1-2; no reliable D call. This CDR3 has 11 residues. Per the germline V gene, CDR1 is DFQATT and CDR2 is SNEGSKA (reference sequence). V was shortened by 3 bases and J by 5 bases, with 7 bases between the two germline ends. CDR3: CSARDGYGYTF. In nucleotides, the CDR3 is TGCAGTGCTAGGGACGGGTATGGCTACACCTTC.

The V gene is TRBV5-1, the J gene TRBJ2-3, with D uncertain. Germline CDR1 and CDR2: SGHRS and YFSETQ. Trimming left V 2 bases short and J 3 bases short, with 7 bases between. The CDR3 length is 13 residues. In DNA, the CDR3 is TGCGCCAGCAGCTTCCAGCCTACAGATACGCAGTATTTT. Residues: CASSFQPTDTQYF. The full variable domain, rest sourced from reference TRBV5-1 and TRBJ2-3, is KAGVTQTPRYLIKTRGQQVTLSCSPISGHRSVSWYQQTPGQGLQFLFEYFSETQRNKGNFPGRFSGRQFSNSRSEMNVSTLELGDSALYLCASSFQPTDTQYFGPGTRLTVL.

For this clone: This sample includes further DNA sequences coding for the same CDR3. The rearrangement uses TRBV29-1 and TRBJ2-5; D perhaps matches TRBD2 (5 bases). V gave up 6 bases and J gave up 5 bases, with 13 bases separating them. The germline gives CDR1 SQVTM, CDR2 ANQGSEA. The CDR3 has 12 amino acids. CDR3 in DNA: TGCAGCGTAGGAGGATTAGGGGAGACCCAGTACTTC. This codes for CSVGGLGETQYF.

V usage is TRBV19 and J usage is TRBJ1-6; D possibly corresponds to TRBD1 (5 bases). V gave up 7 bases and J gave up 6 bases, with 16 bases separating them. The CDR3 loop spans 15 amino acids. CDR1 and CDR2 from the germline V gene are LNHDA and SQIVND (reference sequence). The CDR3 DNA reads TGTGCCAGTAAAGAGGAGGGACGGATTAATTCACCCCTCCACTTT. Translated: CASKEEGRINSPLHF.

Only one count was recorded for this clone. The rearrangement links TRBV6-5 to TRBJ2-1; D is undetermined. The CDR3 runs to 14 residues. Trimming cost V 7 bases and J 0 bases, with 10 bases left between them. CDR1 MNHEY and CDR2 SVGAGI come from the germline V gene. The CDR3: CASKIEFSYNEQFF. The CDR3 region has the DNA TGTGCCAGCAAAATAGAGTTCTCCTACAATGAGCAGTTCTTC.

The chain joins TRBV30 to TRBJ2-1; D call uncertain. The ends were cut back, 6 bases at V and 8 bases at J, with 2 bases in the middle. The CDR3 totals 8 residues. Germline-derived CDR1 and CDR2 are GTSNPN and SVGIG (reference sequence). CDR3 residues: CACDEQFF. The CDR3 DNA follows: TGTGCCTGTGATGAGCAGTTCTTC.

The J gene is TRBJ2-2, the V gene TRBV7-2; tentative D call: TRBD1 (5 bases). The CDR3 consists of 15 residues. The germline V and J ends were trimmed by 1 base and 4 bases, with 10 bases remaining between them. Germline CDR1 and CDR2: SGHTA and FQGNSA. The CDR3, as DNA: TGTGCCAGCAGCTTAGTAGGCCAGGGCACCGGGGAGCTGTTTTTT. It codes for CASSLVGQGTGELFF.

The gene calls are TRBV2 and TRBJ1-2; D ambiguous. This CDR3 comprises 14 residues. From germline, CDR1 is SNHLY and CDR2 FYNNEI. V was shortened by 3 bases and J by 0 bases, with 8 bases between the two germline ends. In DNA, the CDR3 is TGTGCCAGCAGTGACGCGACACCTAACTATGGCTACACCTTC. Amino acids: CASSDATPNYGYTF. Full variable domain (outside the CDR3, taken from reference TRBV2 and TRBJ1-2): EPEVTQTPSHQVTQMGQEVILRCVPISNHLYFYWYRQILGQKVEFLVSFYNNEISEKSEIFDDQFSVERPDGSNFTLKIRSTKLEDSAMYFCASSDATPNYGYTFGSGTRLTVV.

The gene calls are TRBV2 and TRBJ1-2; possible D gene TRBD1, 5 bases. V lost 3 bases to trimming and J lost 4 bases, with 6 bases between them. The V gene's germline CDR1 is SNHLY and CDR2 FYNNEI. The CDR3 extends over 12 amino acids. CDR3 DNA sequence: TGTGCCAGCAGTGAGGGGCGCTATGGCTACACCTTC. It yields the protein CASSEGRYGYTF.

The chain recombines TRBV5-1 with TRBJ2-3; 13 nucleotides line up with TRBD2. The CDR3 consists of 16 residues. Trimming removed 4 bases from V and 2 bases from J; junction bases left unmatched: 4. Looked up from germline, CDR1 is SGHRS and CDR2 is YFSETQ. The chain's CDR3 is CASSQGLAGPTDTQYF. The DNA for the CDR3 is TGCGCCAGCAGCCAGGGACTAGCGGGACCCACAGATACGCAGTATTTT.

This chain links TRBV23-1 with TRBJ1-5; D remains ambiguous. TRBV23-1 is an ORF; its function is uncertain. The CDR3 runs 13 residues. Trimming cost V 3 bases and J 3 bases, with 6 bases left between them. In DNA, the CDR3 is TGCGCCAGCAGTCACAGGTTCAATCAGCCCCAGCATTTT. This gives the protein CASSHRFNQPQHF.

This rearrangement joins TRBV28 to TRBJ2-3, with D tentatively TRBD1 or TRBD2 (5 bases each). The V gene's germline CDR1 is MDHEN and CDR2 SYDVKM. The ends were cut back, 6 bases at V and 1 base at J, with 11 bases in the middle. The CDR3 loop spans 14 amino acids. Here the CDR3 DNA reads TGTGCCAGCAGGGGACGGTCTGGCACAGATACGCAGTATTTT. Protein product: CASRGRSGTDTQYF. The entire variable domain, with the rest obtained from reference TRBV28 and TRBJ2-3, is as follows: DVKVTQSSRYLVKRTGEKVFLECVQDMDHENMFWYRQDPGLGLRLIYFSYDVKMKEKGDIPEGYSVSREKKERFSLILESASTNQTSMYLCASRGRSGTDTQYFGPGTRLTVL.

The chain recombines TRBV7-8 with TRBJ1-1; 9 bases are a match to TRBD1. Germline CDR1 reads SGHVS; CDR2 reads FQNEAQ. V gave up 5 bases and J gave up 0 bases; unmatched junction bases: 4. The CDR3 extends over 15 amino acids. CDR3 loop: CASSRRTGVNTEAFF. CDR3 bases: TGTGCCAGCAGCCGGCGGACAGGGGTGAACACTGAAGCTTTCTTT. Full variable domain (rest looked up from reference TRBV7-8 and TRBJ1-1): GAGVSQSPRYKVAKRGQDVALRCDPISGHVSLFWYQQALGQGPEFLTYFQNEAQLDKSGLPSDRFFAERPEGSVSTLKIQRTQQEDSAVYLCASSRRTGVNTEAFFGQGTRLTVV.

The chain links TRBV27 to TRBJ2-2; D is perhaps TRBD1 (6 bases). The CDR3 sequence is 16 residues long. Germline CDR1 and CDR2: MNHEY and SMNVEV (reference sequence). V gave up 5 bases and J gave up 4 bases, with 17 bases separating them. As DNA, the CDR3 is TGTGCCAGCAGTCTCCTGACAGGCGTGGGCACCGGGGAGCTGTTTTTT. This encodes CASSLLTGVGTGELFF.

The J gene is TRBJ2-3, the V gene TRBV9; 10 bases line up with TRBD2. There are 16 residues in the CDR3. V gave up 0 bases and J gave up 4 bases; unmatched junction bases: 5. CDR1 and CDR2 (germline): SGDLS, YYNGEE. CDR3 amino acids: CASSVATSGTSDTQYF. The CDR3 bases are TGTGCCAGCAGCGTAGCTACTAGCGGGACCTCAGATACGCAGTATTTT.

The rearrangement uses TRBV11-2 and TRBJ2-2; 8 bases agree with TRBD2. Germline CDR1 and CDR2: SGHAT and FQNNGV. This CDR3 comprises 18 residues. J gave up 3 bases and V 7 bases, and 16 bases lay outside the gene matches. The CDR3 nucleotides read TGTGCCAGCACCATAAATTTAAAAGGACTAGCTTACACCGGGGAGCTGTTTTTT. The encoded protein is CASTINLKGLAYTGELFF.

The CDR3 DNA follows: TGTGCCAGCAGGGAACAGGGGGCGGGGGAAAAACTGTTTTTT. It translates to CASREQGAGEKLFF. The chain carries TRBV2 and TRBJ1-4; 9 nucleotides agree with TRBD1. Germline CDR1 SNHLY, CDR2 FYNNEI. The CDR3 is 14 residues long. Unmatched junction bases numbered 7, after V lost 6 bases and J lost 8 bases.

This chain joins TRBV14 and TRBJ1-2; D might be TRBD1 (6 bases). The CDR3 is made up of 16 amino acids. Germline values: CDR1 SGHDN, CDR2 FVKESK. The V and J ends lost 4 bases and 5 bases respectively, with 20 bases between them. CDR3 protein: CASSLTMGGRSYGYTF. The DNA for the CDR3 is TGTGCCAGCAGCCTTACAATGGGGGGGCGTTCTTATGGCTACACCTTC.

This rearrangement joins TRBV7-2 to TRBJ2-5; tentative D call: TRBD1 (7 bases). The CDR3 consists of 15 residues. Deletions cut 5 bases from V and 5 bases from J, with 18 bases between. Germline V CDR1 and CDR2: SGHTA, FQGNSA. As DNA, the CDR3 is TGTGCCAGCAGCCCGGGCCAGGGGGGTTTCGAGACCCAGTACTTC. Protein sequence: CASSPGQGGFETQYF.

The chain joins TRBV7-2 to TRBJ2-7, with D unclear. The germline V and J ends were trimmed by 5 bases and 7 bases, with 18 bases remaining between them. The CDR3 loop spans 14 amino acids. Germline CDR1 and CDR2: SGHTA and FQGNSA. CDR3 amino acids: CASSLQPLFLEQYF. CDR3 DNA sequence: TGTGCCAGCAGCCTCCAGCCCCTCTTCCTGGAGCAGTACTTC.

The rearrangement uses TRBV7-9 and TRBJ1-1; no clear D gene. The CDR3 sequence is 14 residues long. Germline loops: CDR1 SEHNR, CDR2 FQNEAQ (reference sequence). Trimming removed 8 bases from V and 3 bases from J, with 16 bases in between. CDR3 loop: CASGSPGPYTEAFF. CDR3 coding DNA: TGTGCCAGCGGCTCCCCAGGTCCCTACACTGAAGCTTTCTTT.

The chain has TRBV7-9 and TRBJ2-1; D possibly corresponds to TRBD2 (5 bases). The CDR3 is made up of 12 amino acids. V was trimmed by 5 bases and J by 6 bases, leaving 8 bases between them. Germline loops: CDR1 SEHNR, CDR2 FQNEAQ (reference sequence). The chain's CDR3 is CASSPGVNEQFF. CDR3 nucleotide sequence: TGTGCCAGCAGCCCCGGGGTCAATGAGCAGTTCTTC. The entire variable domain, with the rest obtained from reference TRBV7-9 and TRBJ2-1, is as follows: DTGVSQNPRHKITKRGQNVTFRCDPISEHNRLYWYRQTLGQGPEFLTYFQNEAQLEKSRLLSDRFSAERPKGSFSTLEIQRTEQGDSAMYLCASSPGVNEQFFGPGTRLTVL.

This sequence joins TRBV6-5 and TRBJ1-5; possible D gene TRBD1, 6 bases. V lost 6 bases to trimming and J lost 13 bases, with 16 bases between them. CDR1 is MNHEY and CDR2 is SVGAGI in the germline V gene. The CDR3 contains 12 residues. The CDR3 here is CASRTAGQVQHF. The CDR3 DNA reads TGTGCCAGCAGGACAGCGGGACAAGTTCAGCATTTT.

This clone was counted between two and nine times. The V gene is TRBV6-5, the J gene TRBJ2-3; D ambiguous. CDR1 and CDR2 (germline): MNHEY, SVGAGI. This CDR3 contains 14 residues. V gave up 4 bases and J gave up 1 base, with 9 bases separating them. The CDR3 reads CASSSLGRTDTQYF. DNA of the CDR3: TGTGCCAGCAGTTCTCTTGGACGCACAGATACGCAGTATTTT.

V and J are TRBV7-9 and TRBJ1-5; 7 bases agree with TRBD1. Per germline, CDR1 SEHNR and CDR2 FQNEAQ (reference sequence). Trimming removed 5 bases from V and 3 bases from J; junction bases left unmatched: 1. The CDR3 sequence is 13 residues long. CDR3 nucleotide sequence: TGTGCCAGCAGCGGGACAGCCAATCAGCCCCAGCATTTT. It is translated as CASSGTANQPQHF. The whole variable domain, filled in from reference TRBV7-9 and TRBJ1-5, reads DTGVSQNPRHKITKRGQNVTFRCDPISEHNRLYWYRQTLGQGPEFLTYFQNEAQLEKSRLLSDRFSAERPKGSFSTLEIQRTEQGDSAMYLCASSGTANQPQHFGDGTRLSIL.

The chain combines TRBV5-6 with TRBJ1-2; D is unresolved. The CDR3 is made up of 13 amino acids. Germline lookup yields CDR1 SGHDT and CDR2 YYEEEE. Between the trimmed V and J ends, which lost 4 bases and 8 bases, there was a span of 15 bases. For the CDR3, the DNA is TGTGCCAGCAGCCTTACCCAGAGGTTAGGCTACACCTTC. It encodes CASSLTQRLGYTF.

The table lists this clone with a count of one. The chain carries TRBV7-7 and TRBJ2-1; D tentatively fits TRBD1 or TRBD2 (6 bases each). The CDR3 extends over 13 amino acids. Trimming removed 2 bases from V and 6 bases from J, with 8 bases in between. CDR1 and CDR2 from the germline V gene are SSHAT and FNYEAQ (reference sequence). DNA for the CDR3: TGTGCCAGCAGCTTAACGGGGGCCAATGAGCAGTTCTTC. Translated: CASSLTGANEQFF.